A selection of T cell receptor beta chains follows, all from one sample in a study of CD4 T cells in relation to SARS-CoV-2 and coronaviruses. Data came from immunoSEQ multiplex PCR; TCRdb stores just in-frame clones and leaves some out. The sample yields some 37,000 clones, 77% seen once. Their antigen targets remain unknown. Sample: memory CD4+ T cells from PBMCs, cultured in vitro. The receptors were sampled from an adult with COVID-19. CDR3s include the opening cysteine and the closing phenylalanine or tryptophan. D genes are given only for firm matches. A clone size is listed for some rows: how often the clone was seen (once, few, many), or a class if it is expanded.

clone size: NA; V gene: TRBV4-1; J gene: TRBJ1-3; D gene: NA; CDR3 protein: CASSQDRPGVGNTIYF; CDR3 DNA: TGCGCCAGCAGCCAAGATCGCCCCGGGGTTGGAAACACCATATATTTT
clone size: NA; V gene: TRBV18; J gene: TRBJ1-4; D gene: NA; CDR3 protein: CASSLQGEKLFF; CDR3 DNA: TGTGCCAGCTCACTTCAGGGAGAAAAACTGTTTTTT
clone size: NA; V gene: TRBV2; J gene: TRBJ1-1; D gene: NA; CDR3 protein: CASSLSSATEAFF; CDR3 DNA: TGTGCCAGCAGCCTTTCCTCTGCCACTGAAGCTTTCTTT
clone size: NA; V gene: TRBV29-1; J gene: TRBJ1-5; D gene: TRBD1; CDR3 protein: CSASTDRDQPQHF; CDR3 DNA: TGCAGCGCGTCGACAGACAGGGATCAGCCCCAGCATTTT
clone size: NA; V gene: TRBV9; J gene: TRBJ1-2; D gene: NA; CDR3 protein: CASSVDPDSYGYTF; CDR3 DNA: TGTGCCAGCAGCGTAGATCCAGACAGCTATGGCTACACCTTC
clone size: NA; V gene: TRBV18; J gene: TRBJ2-1; D gene: NA; CDR3 protein: CASSPPNRDNNEQFF; CDR3 DNA: TGTGCCAGCTCACCACCCAACCGGGACAACAATGAGCAGTTCTTC
clone size: once; V gene: TRBV6-5; J gene: TRBJ2-1; D gene: NA; CDR3 protein: CASSRRDPTYNEQFF; CDR3 DNA: TGTGCCAGCAGTCGCCGGGACCCTACCTACAATGAGCAGTTCTTC
clone size: NA; V gene: TRBV15; J gene: TRBJ2-7; D gene: TRBD1; CDR3 protein: CATSPREGDRARQGQYF; CDR3 DNA: TGTGCCACCAGCCCACGAGAGGGGGACAGGGCCCGGCAGGGGCAGTACTTC
clone size: few; V gene: TRBV7-9; J gene: TRBJ2-5; D gene: NA; CDR3 protein: CASSLLGETQYF; CDR3 DNA: TGTGCCAGCAGCTTATTGGGAGAGACCCAGTACTTC
clone size: NA; V gene: TRBV3-1/TRBV3-2; J gene: TRBJ1-2; D gene: TRBD1; CDR3 protein: CASSFRDREGGYTF; CDR3 DNA: TGTGCCAGCAGCTTCCGGGACAGGGAGGGTGGCTACACCTTC
clone size: NA; V gene: TRBV28; J gene: TRBJ2-7; D gene: TRBD1; CDR3 protein: CASRPPRGQGAYEQYF; CDR3 DNA: TGTGCCAGCAGACCCCCCCGGGGACAGGGGGCTTACGAGCAGTACTTC
clone size: once; V gene: TRBV12-3/TRBV12-4; J gene: TRBJ2-7; D gene: TRBD1; CDR3 protein: CARSRTGGYEQYF; CDR3 DNA: TGTGCCAGGTCACGGACAGGGGGCTACGAGCAGTACTTC
clone size: NA; V gene: TRBV5-4; J gene: TRBJ2-5; D gene: TRBD2; CDR3 protein: CASSLAGVGLGETQYF; CDR3 DNA: TGTGCCAGCAGTCTAGCGGGAGTTGGATTGGGAGAGACCCAGTACTTC
clone size: few; V gene: TRBV7-8; J gene: TRBJ1-5; D gene: NA; CDR3 protein: CASGKGRTSNQPQHF; CDR3 DNA: TGTGCCAGCGGCAAGGGACGGACTAGCAATCAGCCCCAGCATTTT
clone size: few; V gene: TRBV5-1; J gene: TRBJ1-2; D gene: NA; CDR3 protein: CASSLETGSGNYGYTF; CDR3 DNA: TGCGCCAGCAGCTTAGAAACAGGGAGTGGGAACTATGGCTACACCTTC
clone size: NA; V gene: TRBV4-1; J gene: TRBJ2-1; D gene: TRBD2; CDR3 protein: CASSLLGLAGYNEQFF; CDR3 DNA: TGCGCCAGCAGCCTTCTAGGACTAGCGGGATACAATGAGCAGTTCTTC
clone size: NA; V gene: TRBV6-2/TRBV6-3; J gene: TRBJ2-2; D gene: NA; CDR3 protein: CASSYSSVTGELFF; CDR3 DNA: TGTGCCAGCAGTTACTCAAGCGTTACCGGGGAGCTGTTTTTT
clone size: NA; V gene: TRBV18; J gene: TRBJ2-4; D gene: NA; CDR3 protein: CASSPLPGSSVKNIQYF; CDR3 DNA: TGTGCCAGCTCACCACTTCCTGGGAGTAGCGTCAAAAACATTCAGTACTTC
clone size: NA; V gene: TRBV5-8; J gene: TRBJ2-5; D gene: NA; CDR3 protein: CASSGVAVGTQYF; CDR3 DNA: TGTGCCAGCAGCGGGGTCGCCGTGGGGACCCAGTACTTC
clone size: NA; V gene: TRBV6-5; J gene: TRBJ2-1; D gene: NA; CDR3 protein: CASSTGFSYNEQFF; CDR3 DNA: TGTGCCAGCAGTACAGGGTTCTCCTACAATGAGCAGTTCTTC
clone size: NA; V gene: TRBV2; J gene: TRBJ1-5; D gene: TRBD1; CDR3 protein: CASSGTGRNQPQHF; CDR3 DNA: TGTGCCAGCAGCGGGACAGGGCGCAATCAGCCCCAGCATTTT
clone size: NA; V gene: TRBV18; J gene: TRBJ2-3; D gene: NA; CDR3 protein: CASSLTDTQYF; CDR3 DNA: TGTGCCAGCTCACTCACAGATACGCAGTATTTT
clone size: NA; V gene: TRBV11-2; J gene: TRBJ2-3; D gene: NA; CDR3 protein: CASSLDEGRGPSDTQYF; CDR3 DNA: TGTGCCAGCAGCTTAGACGAGGGCAGGGGTCCTTCAGATACGCAGTATTTT
clone size: NA; V gene: TRBV7-9; J gene: TRBJ2-5; D gene: NA; CDR3 protein: CASSLGSGGQETQYF; CDR3 DNA: TGTGCCAGCAGCTTAGGGAGCGGAGGCCAAGAGACCCAGTACTTC
clone size: NA; V gene: TRBV20-1; J gene: TRBJ2-1; D gene: NA; CDR3 protein: CSASSAGQFYNEQFF; CDR3 DNA: TGCAGTGCTAGTTCGGCGGGACAGTTCTACAATGAGCAGTTCTTC
clone size: NA; V gene: TRBV7-3; J gene: TRBJ2-7; D gene: NA; CDR3 protein: CASSPSVGELNEQYF; CDR3 DNA: TGTGCCAGCAGCCCATCGGTTGGGGAGCTCAACGAGCAGTACTTC
clone size: NA; V gene: TRBV7-2; J gene: TRBJ2-7; D gene: TRBD2; CDR3 protein: CASSSSRGTSLKDEQYF; CDR3 DNA: TGTGCCAGCAGCTCGTCGAGAGGGACTAGCCTTAAAGACGAGCAGTACTTC
clone size: NA; V gene: TRBV7-2; J gene: TRBJ1-2; D gene: TRBD1; CDR3 protein: CASSLVSGQGAHYGYTF; CDR3 DNA: TGTGCCAGCAGCTTAGTTAGTGGACAGGGGGCTCACTATGGCTACACCTTC
clone size: NA; V gene: TRBV7-2; J gene: TRBJ2-3; D gene: NA; CDR3 protein: CASSARQITDTQYF; CDR3 DNA: TGTGCCAGCAGCGCCAGACAAATCACAGATACGCAGTATTTT
clone size: NA; V gene: TRBV27; J gene: TRBJ2-7; D gene: NA; CDR3 protein: CASSRTPFSAPSLGYEQYF; CDR3 DNA: TGTGCCAGCAGCCGAACCCCGTTTTCAGCGCCCAGCCTGGGCTACGAGCAGTACTTC
clone size: NA; V gene: TRBV11-3; J gene: TRBJ1-3; D gene: NA; CDR3 protein: CASSTSRVTIPGNTIYF; CDR3 DNA: TGTGCCAGCAGCACTAGCAGGGTAACAATACCTGGAAACACCATATATTTT
clone size: NA; V gene: TRBV10-2; J gene: TRBJ2-5; D gene: NA; CDR3 protein: CASSEGAKTSSQETQYF; CDR3 DNA: TGCGCCAGCAGTGAAGGGGCGAAAACTAGCTCTCAAGAGACCCAGTACTTC
clone size: NA; V gene: TRBV19; J gene: TRBJ2-2; D gene: NA; CDR3 protein: CASSIVGQFTTGELFF; CDR3 DNA: TGTGCCAGTAGTATAGTCGGACAGTTCACAACCGGGGAGCTGTTTTTT
clone size: once; V gene: TRBV30; J gene: TRBJ1-4; D gene: TRBD1; CDR3 protein: CAWSELPGQGNEKLFF; CDR3 DNA: TGTGCCTGGAGTGAGCTACCGGGACAGGGTAATGAAAAACTGTTTTTT
clone size: NA; V gene: TRBV5-1; J gene: TRBJ2-1; D gene: NA; CDR3 protein: CASSSTGNIDNEQFF; CDR3 DNA: TGCGCCAGCAGCTCAACAGGGAATATAGACAATGAGCAGTTCTTC
clone size: NA; V gene: TRBV4-2; J gene: TRBJ1-1; D gene: TRBD1; CDR3 protein: CASSETPGGAEAFF; CDR3 DNA: TGTGCCAGCAGCGAAACCCCAGGGGGAGCTGAAGCTTTCTTT
clone size: NA; V gene: TRBV20-1; J gene: TRBJ2-1; D gene: TRBD2; CDR3 protein: CSASGPSGRQLHNEQFF; CDR3 DNA: TGCAGTGCTAGTGGGCCTAGCGGGAGGCAATTGCACAATGAGCAGTTCTTC
clone size: NA; V gene: TRBV28; J gene: TRBJ2-3; D gene: NA; CDR3 protein: CASSLRQYTDTQYF; CDR3 DNA: TGTGCCAGCAGTCTTCGACAGTACACAGATACGCAGTATTTT
clone size: NA; V gene: TRBV29-1; J gene: TRBJ2-5; D gene: NA; CDR3 protein: CSVGTETQYF; CDR3 DNA: TGCAGCGTGGGAACAGAGACCCAGTACTTC
clone size: NA; V gene: TRBV15; J gene: TRBJ2-6; D gene: NA; CDR3 protein: CATGAGANVLTF; CDR3 DNA: TGTGCCACGGGGGCTGGGGCCAACGTCCTGACTTTC
clone size: NA; V gene: TRBV25-1; J gene: TRBJ2-7; D gene: NA; CDR3 protein: CASSGNFFQGHHEQYF; CDR3 DNA: TGTGCCAGCAGTGGCAATTTTTTCCAGGGTCACCACGAGCAGTACTTC
clone size: NA; V gene: TRBV9; J gene: TRBJ2-1; D gene: TRBD2; CDR3 protein: CASSVEAGVGNEQFF; CDR3 DNA: TGTGCCAGCAGCGTAGAAGCGGGAGTAGGTAATGAGCAGTTCTTC
clone size: NA; V gene: TRBV7-9; J gene: TRBJ1-4; D gene: NA; CDR3 protein: CASSFQGEKLFF; CDR3 DNA: TGTGCCAGCAGCTTCCAGGGGGAAAAACTGTTTTTT